Listed below are T cell receptor beta chains from one sample, sequenced in a study of blood T cell repertoires in COVID-19. TCRdb's copy holds only in-frame clones and misses some; the assay was immunoSEQ multiplex PCR. Seen here are 40,000 to 50,000 clones, about nine tenths observed once, and the top ten hold 20% to 25%. The sequencing input was peripheral blood. The origin of the receptors is a man aged 50 to 59 with active COVID-19. CDR3s leave out the opening cysteine and the closing phenylalanine or tryptophan. Fields, in order: CDR3 protein, V gene, J gene.

CDR3 protein: ASRPRPNTEAF
V gene: TRBV5-4
J gene: TRBJ1-1

CDR3 protein: ASRRQGRSEQY
V gene: TRBV12-3/TRBV12-4
J gene: TRBJ2-7

CDR3 protein: ASSLAWQGNSYEQY
V gene: TRBV7-2
J gene: TRBJ2-7

CDR3 protein: ASSLQGGEQY
V gene: TRBV5-1
J gene: TRBJ2-7

CDR3 protein: ASRDRGINTEAF
V gene: TRBV19
J gene: TRBJ1-1

CDR3 protein: ASSQLTGISPLH
V gene: TRBV4-3
J gene: TRBJ1-6

CDR3 protein: ASSLGRAGTDTQY
V gene: TRBV27
J gene: TRBJ2-3

CDR3 protein: ASSLSGEEKLF
V gene: TRBV3-1/TRBV3-2
J gene: TRBJ1-4

CDR3 protein: ASSRQVAYEQY
V gene: TRBV4-3
J gene: TRBJ2-7

CDR3 protein: ASSLLRGGGSYEQY
V gene: TRBV28
J gene: TRBJ2-7

CDR3 protein: ASTSLDTTDTQY
V gene: TRBV2
J gene: TRBJ2-3

CDR3 protein: ASSDMRQGGPEQY
V gene: TRBV2
J gene: TRBJ2-7

CDR3 protein: ASSPGTSTYEQY
V gene: TRBV5-6
J gene: TRBJ2-7

CDR3 protein: ASSLARTGSYEQY
V gene: TRBV5-5
J gene: TRBJ2-7

CDR3 protein: ASSGTSGSTDTQY
V gene: TRBV7-2
J gene: TRBJ2-3

CDR3 protein: ASSQGQGNEKLF
V gene: TRBV4-3
J gene: TRBJ1-4

CDR3 protein: ASSEPEVHSEAF
V gene: TRBV6-1
J gene: TRBJ1-1

CDR3 protein: ASGTSLHEQF
V gene: TRBV7-7
J gene: TRBJ2-1

CDR3 protein: ASSPRTAMNTEAF
V gene: TRBV5-6
J gene: TRBJ1-1

CDR3 protein: ASSIDSSYEQY
V gene: TRBV19
J gene: TRBJ2-7

CDR3 protein: ASSPNGGGAEAF
V gene: TRBV11-3
J gene: TRBJ1-1

CDR3 protein: ASTRGGFGNTIY
V gene: TRBV11-2
J gene: TRBJ1-3

CDR3 protein: ASSLTGSSGANVLT
V gene: TRBV4-1
J gene: TRBJ2-6

CDR3 protein: ASSLAGTSIGEQF
V gene: TRBV11-2
J gene: TRBJ2-1

CDR3 protein: ASSSSGGETQY
V gene: TRBV7-8
J gene: TRBJ2-5

CDR3 protein: ASSQESWGDEKLF
V gene: TRBV4-3
J gene: TRBJ1-4

CDR3 protein: ASLGGLGGRSSYNEQF
V gene: TRBV28
J gene: TRBJ2-1

CDR3 protein: ASSRGGLYEQY
V gene: TRBV11-2
J gene: TRBJ2-7

CDR3 protein: ASSYGAGPLYNEQF
V gene: TRBV6-2/TRBV6-3
J gene: TRBJ2-1

CDR3 protein: ASSLALVGPSRVNEQF
V gene: TRBV7-2
J gene: TRBJ2-1

CDR3 protein: ASRLVLAGVNEQF
V gene: TRBV5-6
J gene: TRBJ2-1

CDR3 protein: ASSIEAGGAYNEQF
V gene: TRBV19
J gene: TRBJ2-1

CDR3 protein: ASSLRGIGEKLF
V gene: TRBV28
J gene: TRBJ1-4

CDR3 protein: ASTRGTDQPQH
V gene: TRBV18
J gene: TRBJ1-5

CDR3 protein: ASSVDQGVGYEQY
V gene: TRBV9
J gene: TRBJ2-7

CDR3 protein: ASSRDSLTGELF
V gene: TRBV18
J gene: TRBJ2-2

CDR3 protein: ASSVGSPSGRGEQF
V gene: TRBV9
J gene: TRBJ2-1

CDR3 protein: ASSLGGQGVGEQF
V gene: TRBV5-1
J gene: TRBJ2-1

CDR3 protein: ASSSRGQGDTGELF
V gene: TRBV11-3
J gene: TRBJ2-2

CDR3 protein: ASSFPDRVGYGYT
V gene: TRBV28
J gene: TRBJ1-2

CDR3 protein: ASSSFLNTEAF
V gene: TRBV25-1
J gene: TRBJ1-1

CDR3 protein: ASSLGPTNYEQY
V gene: TRBV7-3
J gene: TRBJ2-7

CDR3 protein: ASSLVGAEDQPQH
V gene: TRBV7-9
J gene: TRBJ1-5

CDR3 protein: ASSLAGGRGLETQY
V gene: TRBV9
J gene: TRBJ2-5

CDR3 protein: ASSYGRSQPQH
V gene: TRBV6-2/TRBV6-3
J gene: TRBJ1-5

CDR3 protein: ATSGPIAETQY
V gene: TRBV24-1
J gene: TRBJ2-5

CDR3 protein: ASSLGRGQFATNEKLF
V gene: TRBV5-1
J gene: TRBJ1-4

CDR3 protein: ASSYVSGYEQY
V gene: TRBV6-6
J gene: TRBJ2-7

CDR3 protein: AISTGLAGGNEQF
V gene: TRBV2
J gene: TRBJ2-1

CDR3 protein: ATLGSYEQY
V gene: TRBV2
J gene: TRBJ2-7

CDR3 protein: SVAGQNTGELF
V gene: TRBV29-1
J gene: TRBJ2-2